The T cell receptor beta chain described here comes from a study of blood T cell repertoires in COVID-19. Study-wide context: The samples span acute and convalescent COVID-19 from the United States, Italy and Spain.

Trimming left V 0 bases short and J 6 bases short, with 6 bases between. Per germline, CDR1 SGHRS and CDR2 YFSETQ. This CDR3 comprises 12 residues. Study processing details: The authors estimated nucleated cell counts from reference gene primer amplification. Sequenced by immunoSEQ multiplex PCR; TCRdb stores in-frame clones only, minus some. V, J and clone size reflect that table, while D and trimming were determined from the DNA. Among about 59,000 clones listed, about 70% were seen once. The receptor was derived from an older woman with acute or convalescent COVID-19. The sequenced sample was peripheral blood. This chain uses TRBV5-1 with TRBJ1-1, with D uncertain. Written as DNA, the CDR3 is TGCGCCAGCAGCTTGGAAGCGGCTGAAGCTTTCTTT. Translating gives CASSLEAAEAFF.